This TCR beta chain was profiled in a study of cytomegalovirus exposure and HLA in healthy donors. Vbeta (60) and Jbeta (13) primers were used in the PCR. Clones were sequenced by immunoSEQ multiplex PCR, and TCRdb holds only the in-frame ones, with some missing. Of approximately 160,000 clones listed, approximately 84% were seen once; the top ten hold 4.8%. Broader study findings: As a later analysis showed, a missense DCLRE1C variant was linked to trimming of TCR beta V- and J-genes.

For this clone: The antigen remains unidentified.

The CDR3 extends over 19 amino acids. This receptor was taken from a girl aged 10-17 years in good health and CMV-seropositive. This chain uses TRBV21-1 with TRBJ1-5; the tabulated D call, TRBD1, remains unverified against the DNA. TRBV21-1 has pseudogene status. The sample taken for sequencing was PBMCs. In DNA, the CDR3 is TGTGCCAGCAGCAAACGGGTACCAGGGGAAGCATTTAGCAATCAGCCCCAGCATTTT. Protein: CASSKRVPGEAFSNQPQHF.